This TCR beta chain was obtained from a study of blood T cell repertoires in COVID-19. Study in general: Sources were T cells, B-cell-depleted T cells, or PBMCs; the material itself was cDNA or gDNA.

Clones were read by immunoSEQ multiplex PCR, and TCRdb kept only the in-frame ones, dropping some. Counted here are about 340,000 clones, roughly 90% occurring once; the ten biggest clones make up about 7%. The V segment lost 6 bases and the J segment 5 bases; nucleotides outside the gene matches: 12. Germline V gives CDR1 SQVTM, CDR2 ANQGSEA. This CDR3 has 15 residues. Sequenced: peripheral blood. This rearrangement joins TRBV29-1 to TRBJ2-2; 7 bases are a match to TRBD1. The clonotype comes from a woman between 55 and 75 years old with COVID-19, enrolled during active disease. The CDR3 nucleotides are TGCAGCGTAGAGACAGGGTATATGTTAACCGGGGAGCTGTTTTTT. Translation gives CSVETGYMLTGELFF.